The 2 T cell receptor beta chains below all came from one sample that was sequenced in a study of vaccination and CD4 T cells after COVID-19 (dated by TCRdb to the early 2020s). These receptors have no known antigen. The sample's time point label is to be understood as: late sampling 161 to 241 days after vaccination in three convalescent patients. This specimen's treatment or condition label, interpreted: approximately 9-day PBMC culture with coronavirus spike peptide pools or control peptides (ViraFEST assay). The library relied on PCR. The listed sequencing device is Illumina iSeq 100. DNA from cultured CD4+ T cells underwent TCR sequencing with the Oncomine TCR Beta short-read assay at the Johns Hopkins FTIC core. The raw public data were reprocessed by TCRdb itself: fastp quality trimming at Q25, MiXCR clonotype calling, in-frame beta chains only. Merged by CDR3 protein, the rows form single entries marked with the most common genes and DNA. The sample table lists 20,000 to 25,000 distinct CDR3 sequences, more than 30% of them with a count of one. Jointly, the top ten make up roughly 29% of the sample.

Here the sequenced sample was CD4+ T cells from blood, cultured in vitro, taken about 7 months after SARS-CoV-2 vaccination. These receptors originate from a human donor who had recovered from COVID-19.

The J gene is TRBJ2-2, the V gene TRBV6-1; the D is unclear. V gave up 7 bases and J gave up 5 bases, with 17 bases separating them. Looked up from germline, CDR1 is MNHNS and CDR2 is SASEGT. There are 15 residues in the CDR3. The CDR3 DNA reads as TGTGCCAGCACTAACCAGCCTACCGGTACCGGGGAGCTGTTTTTT. Its translation is CASTNQPTGTGELFF.

This clonotype turned up a few times. The rearrangement joins TRBV4-1 to TRBJ1-2; no clear D gene. The CDR3 runs to 12 residues. V was cut by 1 base and J by 4 bases, with 4 bases left in between. Germline CDR1 reads MGHRA; CDR2 reads YSYEKL. The CDR3 region has the DNA TGCGCCAGCAGCCAAGCCTCCTATGGCTACACCTTC. It codes for CASSQASYGYTF.